This entry features one TCR beta chain sequence. Antigen: not known. This record belongs to a study of T cell responses to AZD1222 COVID-19 vaccine. Study-wide background: Second-dose schedules of about 4 or about 12 weeks were combined. General study findings and limits: Just five or six AZD1222 recipients tested seropositive at baseline.

V was pared by 5 bases and J by 5 bases, with 12 bases between. The germline V gene encodes CDR1 SEHNR and CDR2 FQNEAQ (reference sequence). This CDR3 has 13 amino acids. Sequencing was performed with immunoSEQ multiplex PCR; in TCRdb, only in-frame clones are kept and a portion is missing. Of some 180,000 clones listed, approximately 92% were seen once; the top ten hold roughly a tenth. Specimen: peripheral blood, collected on day 0 of AZD1222 vaccination. This chain uses TRBV7-9 with TRBJ1-2; tentatively, D is TRBD1 (5 bases). The sequence came from an adult in good health. CDR3 nucleotides: TGTGCCAGCAGCCGGAGGGAGGGGTATGGCTACACCTTC. Its protein product is CASSRREGYGYTF.